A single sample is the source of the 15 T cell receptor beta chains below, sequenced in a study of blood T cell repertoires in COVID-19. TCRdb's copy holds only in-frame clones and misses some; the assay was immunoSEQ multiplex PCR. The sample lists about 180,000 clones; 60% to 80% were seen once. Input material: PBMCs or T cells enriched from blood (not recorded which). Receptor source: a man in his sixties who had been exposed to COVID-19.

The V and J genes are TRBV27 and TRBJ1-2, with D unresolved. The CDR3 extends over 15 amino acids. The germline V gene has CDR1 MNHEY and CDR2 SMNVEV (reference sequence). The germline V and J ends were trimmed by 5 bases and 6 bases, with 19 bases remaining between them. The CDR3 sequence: CASSLSSNPVDGYTF. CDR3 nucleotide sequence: TGTGCCAGCAGTCTAAGTTCCAATCCCGTCGATGGCTACACCTTC.

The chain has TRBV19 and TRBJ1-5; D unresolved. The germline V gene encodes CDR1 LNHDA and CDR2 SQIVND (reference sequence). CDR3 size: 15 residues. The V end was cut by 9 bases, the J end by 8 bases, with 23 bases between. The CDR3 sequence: CARMGLRVEQEPQHF. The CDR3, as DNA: TGTGCCAGGATGGGGTTGAGGGTGGAGCAAGAGCCCCAGCATTTT. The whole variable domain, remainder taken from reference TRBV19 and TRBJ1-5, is DGGITQSPKYLFRKEGQNVTLSCEQNLNHDAMYWYRQDPGQGLRLIYYSQIVNDFQKGDIAEGYSVSREKKESFPLTVTSAQKNPTAFYLCARMGLRVEQEPQHFGDGTRLSIL.

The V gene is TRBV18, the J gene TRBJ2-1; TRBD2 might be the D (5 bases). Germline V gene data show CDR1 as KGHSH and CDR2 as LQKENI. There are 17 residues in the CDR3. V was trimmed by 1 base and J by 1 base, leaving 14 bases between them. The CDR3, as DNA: TGTGCCAGCTCACCACGGTTTCGAACGGGGTCCTACAATGAGCAGTTCTTC. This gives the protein CASSPRFRTGSYNEQFF.

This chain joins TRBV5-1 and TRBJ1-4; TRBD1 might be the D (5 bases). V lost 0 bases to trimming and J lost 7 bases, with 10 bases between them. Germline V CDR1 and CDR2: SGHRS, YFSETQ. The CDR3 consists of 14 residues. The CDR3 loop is CASSLAGVAEKLFF. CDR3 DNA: TGCGCCAGCAGCTTGGCGGGGGTGGCTGAAAAACTGTTTTTT.

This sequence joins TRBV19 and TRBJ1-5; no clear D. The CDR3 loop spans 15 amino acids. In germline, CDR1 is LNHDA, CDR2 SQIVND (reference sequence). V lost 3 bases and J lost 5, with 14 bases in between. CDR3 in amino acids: CASSIIAPGDQPQHF. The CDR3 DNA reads TGTGCCAGTAGTATTATCGCCCCGGGAGATCAGCCCCAGCATTTT.

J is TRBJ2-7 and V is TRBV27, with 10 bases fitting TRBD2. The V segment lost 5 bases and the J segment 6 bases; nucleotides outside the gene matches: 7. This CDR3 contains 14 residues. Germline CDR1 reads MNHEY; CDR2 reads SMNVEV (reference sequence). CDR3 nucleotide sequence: TGTGCCAGCAGTAAAGCGGGAGGGCCGGGCGAGCAGTACTTC. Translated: CASSKAGGPGEQYF.

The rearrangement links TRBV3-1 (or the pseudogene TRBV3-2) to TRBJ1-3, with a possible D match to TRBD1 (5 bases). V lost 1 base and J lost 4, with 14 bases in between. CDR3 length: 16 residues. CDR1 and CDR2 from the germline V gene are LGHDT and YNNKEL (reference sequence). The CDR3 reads CASSQGTGGLGNTIYF. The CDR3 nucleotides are TGTGCCAGCAGCCAAGGCACCGGGGGTTTAGGAAACACCATATATTTT.

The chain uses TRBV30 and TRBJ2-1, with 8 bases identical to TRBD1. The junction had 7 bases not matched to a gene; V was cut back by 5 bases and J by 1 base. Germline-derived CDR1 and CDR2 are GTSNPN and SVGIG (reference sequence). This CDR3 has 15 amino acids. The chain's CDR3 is CAWGTGSLSYNEQFF. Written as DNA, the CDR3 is TGTGCCTGGGGGACAGGCTCCCTTTCCTACAATGAGCAGTTCTTC.

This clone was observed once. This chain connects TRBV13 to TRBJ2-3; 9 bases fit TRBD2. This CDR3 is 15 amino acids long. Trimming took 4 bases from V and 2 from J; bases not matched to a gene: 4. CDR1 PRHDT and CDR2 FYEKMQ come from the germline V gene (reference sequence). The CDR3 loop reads CASSSRGGYTDTQYF. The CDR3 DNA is TGTGCCAGCAGCTCGCGGGGGGGCTACACAGATACGCAGTATTTT.

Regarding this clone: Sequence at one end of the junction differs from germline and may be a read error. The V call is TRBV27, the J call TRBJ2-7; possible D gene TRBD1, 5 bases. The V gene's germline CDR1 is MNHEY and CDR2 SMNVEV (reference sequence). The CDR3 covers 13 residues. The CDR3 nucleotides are TGTGCCAGCAGTTTAGGGGCGGCAGCCCCCCCAGACTTC. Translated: CASSLGAAAPPDF.

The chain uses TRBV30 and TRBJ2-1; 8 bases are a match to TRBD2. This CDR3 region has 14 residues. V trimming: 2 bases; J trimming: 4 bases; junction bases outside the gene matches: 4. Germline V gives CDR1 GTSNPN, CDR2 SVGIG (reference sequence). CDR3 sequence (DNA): TGTGCCTGGAGTAGACTAGCGTTATACAATGAGCAGTTCTTC. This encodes CAWSRLALYNEQFF.

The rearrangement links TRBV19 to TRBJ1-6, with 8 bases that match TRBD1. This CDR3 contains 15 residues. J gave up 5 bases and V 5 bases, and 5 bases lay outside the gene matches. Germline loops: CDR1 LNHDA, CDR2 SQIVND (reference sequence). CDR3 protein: CASSLRQGNNSPLHF. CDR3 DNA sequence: TGTGCCAGTAGTCTTCGACAGGGGAATAATTCACCCCTCCACTTT.

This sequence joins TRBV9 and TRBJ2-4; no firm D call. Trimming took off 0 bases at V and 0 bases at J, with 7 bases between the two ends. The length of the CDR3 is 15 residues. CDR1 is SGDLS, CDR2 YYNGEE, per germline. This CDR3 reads CASSVGELAKNIQYF. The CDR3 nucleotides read TGTGCCAGCAGCGTAGGAGAGTTAGCCAAAAACATTCAGTACTTC.

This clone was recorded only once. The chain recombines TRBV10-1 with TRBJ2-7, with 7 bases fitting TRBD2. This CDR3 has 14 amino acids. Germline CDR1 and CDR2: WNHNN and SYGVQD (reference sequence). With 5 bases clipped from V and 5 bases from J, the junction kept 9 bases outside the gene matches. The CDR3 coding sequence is TGCGCCAGCAGTTTTAGCGGGTCCGTCGACGAGCAGTACTTC. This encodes CASSFSGSVDEQYF.

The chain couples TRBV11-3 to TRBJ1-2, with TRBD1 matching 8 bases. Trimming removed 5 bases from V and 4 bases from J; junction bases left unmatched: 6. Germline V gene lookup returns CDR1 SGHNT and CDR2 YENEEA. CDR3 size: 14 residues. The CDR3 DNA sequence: TGTGCCAGCAGCCGGCATGGACAGGGCTATGGCTACACCTTC. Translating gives CASSRHGQGYGYTF.